Presented here are 29 T cell receptor beta chains from one specimen sequenced in a study of blood T cell repertoires in COVID-19 (dated by TCRdb to between 2020 and 2021). The library was obtained by the immunoSEQ multiplex PCR assay. TCRdb obtained this table from immuneACCESS and retained in-frame rearrangements with V and J assigned. These tables miss some clones; where compared with another copy, unresolved V genes account for less than half of the shortfall, and the remainder is unexplained. The sample includes 250,000 to 350,000 clones, with roughly 87% observed a single time. 8.5% to 10% of the sample comes from the top ten. The sequenced sample consisted of PBMCs or T cells enriched from blood (not recorded which). The receptors derive from a woman aged 18 to 35 who had recovered from COVID-19.

This sequence joins TRBV2 and TRBJ2-1; 12 positions match TRBD2. Unmatched junction bases numbered 5, after V lost 4 bases and J lost 7 bases. Germline CDR1 SNHLY, CDR2 FYNNEI. The CDR3 totals 15 residues. The CDR3 loop is CASSVLAGGYNEQFF. CDR3 DNA sequence: TGTGCCAGCAGTGTACTAGCGGGGGGATATAATGAGCAGTTCTTC.

V and J are TRBV19 and TRBJ1-4; 8 nucleotides align to TRBD1. The CDR3 loop spans 14 amino acids. With V trimmed by 7 bases and J by 3 bases, 4 bases remained unmatched. CDR1 and CDR2 (germline): LNHDA, SQIVND (reference sequence). CDR3 sequence reads: CASTQGAANEKLFF. The CDR3 nucleotides are TGTGCCAGTACCCAGGGGGCAGCTAATGAAAAACTGTTTTTT.

Concerning this clone itself: The sample contains more than one DNA sequence encoding this CDR3. The rearrangement joins TRBV19 to TRBJ1-5, with TRBD1 as a possible D gene (5 bases). In germline, CDR1 is LNHDA, CDR2 SQIVND (reference sequence). The CDR3 length is 14 residues. The V and J ends lost 3 bases and 7 bases respectively, with 13 bases between them. The CDR3 here is CASSMGGGVQPQHF. The CDR3 DNA follows: TGTGCCAGTAGTATGGGGGGGGGAGTACAGCCCCAGCATTTT.

V gene TRBV4-2 combines with J gene TRBJ2-5, with 7 bases lining up with TRBD2. J was trimmed by 5 bases and V by 0 bases; bases with no gene match: 0. Germline values: CDR1 LGHNA, CDR2 YNFKEQ. The length of the CDR3 is 13 residues. The CDR3 coding sequence is TGTGCCAGCAGCCAAGACGGGGGGGAGACCCAGTACTTC. It codes for CASSQDGGETQYF.

This clone was observed a handful of times. The V call is TRBV19, the J call TRBJ1-2; D is possibly TRBD1 (5 bases). This CDR3 is built from 19 residues. V gave up 11 bases and J gave up 0 bases, with 31 bases separating them. CDR1 is LNHDA and CDR2 is SQIVND in the germline V gene (reference sequence). The CDR3 nucleotides read TGTGCCTATAGGGGCCCACGTACAGTAAAGACCCCCGCTAACTATGGCTACACCTTC. Residues: CAYRGPRTVKTPANYGYTF.

This clone was counted a single time. The V call is TRBV5-4, the J call TRBJ1-5; D uncertain. Between the trimmed V and J ends, which lost 0 bases and 1 base, there was a span of 8 bases. From germline, CDR1 is SGHNT and CDR2 YYREEE (reference sequence). The CDR3 has 15 amino acids. Here the CDR3 reads CASSLGGFSNQPQHF. The CDR3, as DNA: TGTGCCAGCAGCTTGGGAGGGTTCAGCAATCAGCCCCAGCATTTT.

The chain couples TRBV7-9 to TRBJ1-1; 8 bases fit TRBD1. Germline CDR1 and CDR2: SEHNR and FQNEAQ (reference sequence). The CDR3 extends over 15 amino acids. V gave up 4 bases and J gave up 1 base; unmatched junction bases: 5. DNA of the CDR3: TGTGCCAGCAGCTCCCCCGGACAGGGGAACACTGAAGCTTTCTTT. This sequence encodes CASSSPGQGNTEAFF.

The chain combines TRBV2 with TRBJ2-5; 10 bases agree with TRBD1. The CDR3 length is 15 residues. Germline V gene sequence: CDR1 SNHLY, CDR2 FYNNEI. J was trimmed by 5 bases and V by 4 bases; bases with no gene match: 7. The CDR3 loop is CASSARTGGTETQYF. CDR3 DNA sequence: TGTGCCAGCAGTGCTCGGACAGGGGGGACGGAGACCCAGTACTTC.

The chain joins TRBV9 to TRBJ2-3; possibly TRBD2 for D (6 bases). V was clipped by 4 bases and J by 2 bases, with 14 bases between them. This CDR3 contains 15 residues. The germline gives CDR1 SGDLS, CDR2 YYNGEE. This CDR3 reads CASSPQGGNTDTQYF. As DNA, the CDR3 is TGTGCCAGCAGCCCCCAGGGAGGTAACACAGATACGCAGTATTTT. Based on the CDR3 plus reference TRBV9 and TRBJ2-3, the full variable domain is DSGVTQTPKHLITATGQRVTLRCSPRSGDLSVYWYQQSLDQGLQFLIQYYNGEERAKGNILERFSAQQFPDLHSELNLSSLELGDSALYFCASSPQGGNTDTQYFGPGTRLTVL.

This chain uses TRBV4-2 with TRBJ1-2; 7 bases are shared with TRBD1. The V segment lost 1 base and the J segment 4 bases; nucleotides outside the gene matches: 6. The CDR3 runs to 15 residues. Looked up from germline, CDR1 is LGHNA and CDR2 is YNFKEQ. CDR3 sequence reads: CASSQGGQKAYGYTF. The CDR3 nucleotides are TGTGCCAGCAGCCAAGGGGGACAGAAGGCCTATGGCTACACCTTC.

The chain has TRBV7-9 and TRBJ1-6, with 9 positions matching TRBD1. V shed 8 bases and J 9 bases; nucleotides not matched to a gene: 5. Germline values: CDR1 SEHNR, CDR2 FQNEAQ (reference sequence). CDR3 length equals 13 residues. The CDR3 region is CASGTGLSSPLHF. In DNA, the CDR3 is TGTGCCAGCGGGACAGGGCTTAGTTCACCCCTCCACTTT.

V usage is TRBV5-8 and J usage is TRBJ2-1; weak D call: TRBD2 (5 bases). CDR1 is SGHTS and CDR2 is YDEGEE in the germline V gene. Trimming cost V 6 bases and J 0 bases, with 13 bases left between them. The CDR3 contains 15 residues. CDR3 bases: TGTGCCAGCACCAGGACTGGGAGCTCCTACAATGAGCAGTTCTTC. Encoded protein: CASTRTGSSYNEQFF.

The genes are TRBV23-1 and TRBJ1-1; TRBD1 might be the D (5 bases). TRBV23-1 is flagged as an ORF with uncertain function. Trimming removed 0 bases from V and 1 base from J, with 21 bases in between. This CDR3 has 19 amino acids. The CDR3: CASSQSRGQGGPRNTEAFF. CDR3 DNA: TGCGCCAGCAGTCAATCGAGAGGGCAGGGAGGCCCCCGGAACACTGAAGCTTTCTTT.

This rearrangement joins TRBV7-9 to TRBJ2-1; a weak D match, TRBD1 (6 bases). CDR1 SEHNR and CDR2 FQNEAQ come from the germline V gene (reference sequence). The CDR3 runs 15 residues. The V end was cut by 1 base, the J end by 5 bases, with 12 bases between. CDR3 sequence: CASSLVAQGNNEQFF. The CDR3, as DNA: TGTGCCAGCAGCTTAGTAGCCCAGGGGAACAATGAGCAGTTCTTC.

The rearrangement links TRBV21-1 to TRBJ2-7; TRBD2, the table's D call, lacks a check against the DNA. TRBV21-1 is a pseudogene segment. The CDR3 covers 15 residues. CDR3 protein: CASTSGLAGDYEQYF. The CDR3 region has the DNA TGTGCCAGCACTTCGGGACTAGCGGGAGACTACGAGCAGTACTTC.

This clone was observed a single time. This CDR3 is CASSGGGNSPLHF. The CDR3 bases are TGTGCCAGCAGCGGCGGGGGAAATTCACCCCTCCACTTT. V and J are TRBV5-6 and TRBJ1-6, with D possibly matching TRBD1 (5 bases). CDR3 length: 13 residues. Germline V gives CDR1 SGHDT, CDR2 YYEEEE. Trimming removed 4 bases from V and 7 bases from J, with 9 bases in between.

The gene calls are TRBV28 and TRBJ1-2; 8 nucleotides align to TRBD1. The ends lost 4 bases at V and 2 bases at J; junction bases unmatched: 3. Germline-derived CDR1 and CDR2 are MDHEN and SYDVKM. The CDR3 runs to 14 residues. This CDR3 reads CASSSGTGNYGYTF. In DNA, the CDR3 is TGTGCCAGCAGTTCGGGGACAGGCAACTATGGCTACACCTTC.

The chain employs TRBV2 and TRBJ1-5; the D is unclear. The germline V gene has CDR1 SNHLY and CDR2 FYNNEI. Between the trimmed V and J ends, which lost 2 bases and 9 bases, there was a span of 8 bases. The CDR3 has 12 amino acids. The DNA of the CDR3 is TGTGCCAGCAGTGAACCTCCCCGGCCCCAGCATTTT. The encoded protein is CASSEPPRPQHF.

The chain couples TRBV28 to TRBJ1-2; no reliable D call. Between the trimmed V and J ends, which lost 6 bases and 0 bases, there was a span of 11 bases. Germline V gene lookup returns CDR1 MDHEN and CDR2 SYDVKM. The length of the CDR3 is 14 residues. In DNA form, the CDR3 reads TGTGCCAGCAGATATCCTGTCCCTAACTATGGCTACACCTTC. This codes for CASRYPVPNYGYTF.

In its sample, this clone was seen once. This rearrangement joins TRBV10-3 to TRBJ1-1; D gene ambiguous. CDR1 is ENHRY, CDR2 SYGVKD, per germline. This CDR3 spans 14 amino acids. Deletions cut 5 bases from V and 4 bases from J, with 14 bases between. As DNA, the CDR3 is TGTGCCATCAGTCCCATATCGGGAGGCACTGAAGCTTTCTTT. Its translation: CAISPISGGTEAFF.

The V and J genes are TRBV7-9 and TRBJ2-1, with D unclear. Trimming pared 1 base from V and 6 bases from J, leaving 10 bases between. The CDR3 loop spans 14 amino acids. Per the germline V gene, CDR1 is SEHNR and CDR2 is FQNEAQ (reference sequence). As DNA, the CDR3 is TGTGCCAGCAGCTTAGTTGTCATGTCCAATGAGCAGTTCTTC. Residues: CASSLVVMSNEQFF.

The chain links TRBV3-1 (or the pseudogene TRBV3-2) to TRBJ2-1, with TRBD2 matching 7 bases. The CDR3 has 18 residues. Germline values: CDR1 LGHDT, CDR2 YNNKEL (reference sequence). The junction had 10 bases not matched to a gene; V was cut back by 0 bases and J by 2 bases. Here the CDR3 DNA reads TGTGCCAGCAGCCAAGACTACACTAGCGCCGGCACCTACAATGAGCAGTTCTTC. It is translated as CASSQDYTSAGTYNEQFF.

This clone was recorded at least ten times. This chain uses TRBV27 with TRBJ2-7, with D possibly matching TRBD1 (5 bases). Deletions cut 4 bases from V and 2 bases from J, with 15 bases between. The germline CDR1 and CDR2 sequences are MNHEY and SMNVEV (reference sequence). This CDR3 region has 15 residues. The CDR3 nucleotides are TGTGCCAGCAGTTCAAAGGGGCTAGGGACCTACGAGCAGTACTTC. Amino acid sequence: CASSSKGLGTYEQYF.

The chain is built from TRBV7-3 and TRBJ2-6; possibly TRBD1 for D (5 bases). The CDR3 consists of 16 residues. Germline lookup yields CDR1 SGHTA and CDR2 FQGTGA. V lost 6 bases to trimming and J lost 0 bases, with 12 bases between them. The CDR3 sequence: CASSMYDSSGANVLTF. The CDR3 region has the DNA TGTGCCAGCAGTATGTATGACAGCTCTGGGGCCAACGTCCTGACTTTC.

The chain is built from TRBV20-1 and TRBJ2-1; D is possibly TRBD2 (5 bases). The CDR3 runs 11 residues. The germline V gene encodes CDR1 DFQATT and CDR2 SNEGSKA (reference sequence). V was clipped by 5 bases and J by 3 bases, with 5 bases between them. CDR3 in DNA: TGCAGTGCTCGGGGCTACAATGAGCAGTTCTTC. Encoded protein: CSARGYNEQFF.

This clone has a handful of counts. The chain is built from TRBV7-3 and TRBJ2-2; tentatively, D is TRBD1 (5 bases). The CDR3 sequence is 13 residues long. The germline V and J ends were trimmed by 2 bases and 6 bases, with 7 bases remaining between them. From germline, CDR1 is SGHTA and CDR2 FQGTGA. The CDR3 region has the DNA TGTGCCAGCAGCTTATGGGGCGCCGGGGAGCTGTTTTTT. This gives the protein CASSLWGAGELFF.

V usage is TRBV5-6 and J usage is TRBJ2-1, with 7 bases matching TRBD1. The CDR3 totals 16 residues. Germline CDR1 is SGHDT and CDR2 is YYEEEE. V shed 4 bases, J shed 9 bases, and the junction held 16 bases outside the gene matches. This chain's CDR3 is CASSGTTGWVYGEQFF. As DNA, the CDR3 is TGTGCCAGCAGCGGAACGACAGGGTGGGTTTATGGTGAGCAGTTCTTC.

The V and J genes are TRBV28 and TRBJ2-3; 8 positions match TRBD2. After removal of 6 bases from V and 2 bases from J, the junction contained 7 bases not matched to a gene. The germline gives CDR1 MDHEN, CDR2 SYDVKM. This CDR3 comprises 15 residues. This CDR3 reads CASRRSGRYTDTQYF. The CDR3 coding sequence is TGTGCCAGCAGAAGAAGCGGGAGATACACAGATACGCAGTATTTT.

The chain is built from TRBV18 and TRBJ1-6; no firm D call. V gave up 3 bases and J gave up 0 bases, with 6 bases separating them. CDR3 size: 15 residues. The germline V gene has CDR1 KGHSH and CDR2 LQKENI. The CDR3 bases are TGTGCCAGCTCACCGGGCAGCTCCTATAATTCACCCCTCCACTTT. Protein sequence: CASSPGSSYNSPLHF.